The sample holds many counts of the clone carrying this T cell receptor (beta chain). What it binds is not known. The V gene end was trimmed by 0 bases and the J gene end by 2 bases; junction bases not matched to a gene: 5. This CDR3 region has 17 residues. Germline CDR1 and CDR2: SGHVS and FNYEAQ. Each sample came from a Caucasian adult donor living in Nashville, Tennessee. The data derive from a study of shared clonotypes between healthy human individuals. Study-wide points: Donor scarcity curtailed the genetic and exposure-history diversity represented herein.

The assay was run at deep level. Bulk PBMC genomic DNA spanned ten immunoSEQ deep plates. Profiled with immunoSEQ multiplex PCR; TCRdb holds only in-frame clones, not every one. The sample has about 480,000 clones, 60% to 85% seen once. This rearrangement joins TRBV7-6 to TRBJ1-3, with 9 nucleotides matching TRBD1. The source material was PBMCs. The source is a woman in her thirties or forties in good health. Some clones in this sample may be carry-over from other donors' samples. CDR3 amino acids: CASSLAEGQGTGNTIYF. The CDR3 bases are TGTGCCAGCAGCTTAGCAGAGGGACAGGGCACTGGAAACACCATATATTTT.